This T cell receptor beta chain was recorded in a study of T cell responses to AZD1222 COVID-19 vaccine (TCRdb year 2021). For the wider study: AZD1222 recipients given second doses at about 4 weeks or at about 12 weeks were pooled, since spike-specific TCR depth and breadth were not found to differ between the two schedules. A total of 230 to 250 trial participants underwent TCR sequencing, of whom 200 to 220 had received two doses of AZD1222 and some 26 had received two doses of the MenACWY control vaccine. Trial participants were enrolled by age into subgroups of 18-55, 56-69 and 70-plus years, and around 140, 26 and 57 TCR-sequenced participants, respectively, were included in these subgroups. Overall study results and their limits: Spike-specific TCR breadth and depth rose significantly after two AZD1222 doses compared with day 0 and with MenACWY recipients. Nearly half of unique spike-specific TCRs reportedly recognized epitopes outside regions mutated in the B.1.351 and B.1.1.7 variants. Participants were mostly white British and included more females than males, and it was suggested by the authors that clonal diversity may have been underestimated. Because no day 14 peak-response samples were available, the repertoires could be characterized only after the peak T cell response. Conclusions about previously exposed vaccinees are limited, since just a handful of AZD1222 recipients were seropositive for SARS-CoV-2 at baseline. The whole spike protein was spanned by vaccine-associated CD4 TCRs, and dominant responses were seen in regions 160-218 and 743-854. The 56-69-year group was small, and its depth increase did not reach significance, likely because of low power.

In the case of this clone: The specificity of this receptor is unknown. The record has no base qualities; no much larger clone is one base away.

The CDR3 regions of human TCRbeta chains were analyzed by immunosequencing. The original pipeline was this. Repertoire TCRs were checked for matches against a reference library of SARS-CoV-2-specific TCRs that had been generated using the MIRA antigen-specificity platform. Breadth was defined as the fraction of unique TCRs that were SARS-CoV-2-associated, and depth was defined as the fraction of total T cells that were SARS-CoV-2-associated. Each spike-specific TCR was assigned to its reactive spike region and to a CD4 or CD8 class using the MIRA data. Log10-transformed breadth and depth values were compared by one-way ANOVA with Sidak's multiple comparisons tests. Imported from immuneACCESS, the table was reduced by TCRdb to in-frame sequences with V and J called. These copies leave out some clones; in studies compared against another copy, an unresolved V gene accounts for under half, and the cause of the remainder is not known. From that table come the V and J calls and clone size; the DNA was used to work out D and trimming. The sample table records 180,000 or so clones; 85% to 90% of these occur just once. The ten largest clonotypes hold 1.5% to 2% of the sample.

The time point label, read with the paper, signifies: baseline before first vaccination. Vaccinee samples were obtained from the UK trials COV001 and COV002, which included a single-blind randomized controlled phase 2/3 trial of AZD1222 (ChAdOx1 nCoV-19) in healthy adults. Trial participant PBMC samples were collected at day 0 and day 28 after the second dose for TCRbeta chain sequencing. The germline V gene yields MDHEN for CDR1 and SYDVKM for CDR2. From the cysteine up to the phenylalanine, the CDR3 has a length of 15 residues. Solely the CDR3 DNA is kept, with 45 bases framed from the first base. V and J are truncated by 3 bases and 6 bases respectively, leaving an intervening sequence of 14 bases.

The rearrangement combines TRBV28 with TRBJ2-2; the D element could tentatively be TRBD1 or TRBD2, as 6 bases agree for each. The sequencing used peripheral blood, collected on day 0 of AZD1222 vaccination. This TCR was recovered from an adult in good health. For the CDR3, the sequence is CASSFGQGRSGELFF. In nucleotide form, the sequence is TGTGCCAGCAGTTTTGGGCAGGGGAGGTCCGGGGAGCTGTTTTTT.